The rows below give T cell receptor beta chains drawn from one sample of a study of tumor T cells in aggressive B-cell lymphoma. Clones were read by immunoSEQ multiplex PCR, and TCRdb kept only the in-frame ones, dropping some. The sample shows around 6,400 clones, roughly 90% of them seen only once. Input material: tumor tissue. The receptors were gathered from an adult with diffuse large B cell lymphoma. Some clones in this sample may be carry-over from other donors' samples. Each CDR3 is given with its conserved first and last residue. The D gene is left open where the match is weak. Some rows have no size entry. The others give once, few or many, or a class for an expanded clone.

CDR3	DNA	J	size	D	length	V
CASSTSRTMEETQYF	TGCGCCAGCAGCACATCGCGAACTATGGAAGAGACCCAGTACTTC	TRBJ2-5	.	.	15	TRBV5-1
CASSITRTGGNEQFF	TGTGCCAGTAGTATTACGAGGACAGGGGGCAATGAGCAGTTCTTC	TRBJ2-1	.	TRBD1	15	TRBV19
CASSPSGSYNEQFF	TGTGCCAGCAGCCCTAGCGGATCCTACAATGAGCAGTTCTTC	TRBJ2-1	.	TRBD2	14	TRBV7-3
CASSLPQGGATEAFF	TGTGCCAGCAGCTTGCCTCAGGGAGGGGCGACTGAAGCTTTCTTT	TRBJ1-1	.	.	15	TRBV5-4
CAWSRGQVNEKLFF	TGTGCCTGGAGTAGGGGACAGGTTAATGAAAAACTGTTTTTT	TRBJ1-4	few	TRBD1	14	TRBV30
CASSPTGGAITGELFF	TGTGCCAGCAGTCCCACAGGGGGCGCGATAACCGGGGAGCTGTTTTTT	TRBJ2-2	.	TRBD1	16	TRBV27
CASSSDYGYTF	TGTGCCAGCAGCTCGGACTATGGCTACACCTTC	TRBJ1-2	.	.	11	TRBV11-3
CASSQVAGGRAGELFF	TGTGCCAGCAGCCAAGTGGCGGGGGGAAGGGCCGGGGAGCTGTTTTTT	TRBJ2-2	.	TRBD2	16	TRBV4-2
CASSPDPFSGGPYEQYF	TGTGCCAGCAGCCCCGACCCTTTTAGCGGGGGCCCCTACGAGCAGTACTTC	TRBJ2-7	.	TRBD2	17	TRBV9
CSVEISYEQYF	TGCAGCGTTGAAATATCCTACGAGCAGTACTTC	TRBJ2-7	.	.	11	TRBV29-1
CASSGPSGGSGELFF	TGTGCCAGCAGTGGTCCTAGCGGGGGGTCCGGGGAGCTGTTTTTT	TRBJ2-2	.	TRBD2	15	TRBV6-1
CASSKGWGVTEAFF	TGTGCCAGCAGCAAGGGTTGGGGGGTCACTGAAGCTTTCTTT	TRBJ1-1	few	.	14	TRBV7-3
CASSSLYEQYF	TGTGCCAGCAGTTCACTGTACGAGCAGTACTTC	TRBJ2-7	.	.	11	TRBV6-5
CASSVTGGTEAFF	TGTGCCAGCAGCGTAACAGGGGGCACTGAAGCTTTCTTT	TRBJ1-1	.	TRBD1	13	TRBV9
CASRGHYEQYF	TGTGCCAGTAGGGGACACTACGAGCAGTACTTC	TRBJ2-7	.	.	11	TRBV19
CASSHKGGAGYTF	TGCGCCAGCAGCCACAAGGGCGGGGCTGGCTACACCTTC	TRBJ1-2	once	.	13	TRBV4-3
CASSSEPGLVTGELFF	TGCGCCAGCAGCTCGGAACCGGGACTAGTCACCGGGGAGCTGTTTTTT	TRBJ2-2	.	TRBD2	16	TRBV5-1
CAWSHGTGELFF	TGTGCCTGGAGTCACGGCACCGGGGAGCTGTTTTTT	TRBJ2-2	.	.	12	TRBV30
CASSHELAGSYNEQFF	TGCGCCAGCAGCCACGAGCTAGCGGGCTCCTACAATGAGCAGTTCTTC	TRBJ2-1	once	TRBD2	16	TRBV4-1
CASSPSGTGNNEQFF	TGCGCCAGCAGCCCATCCGGGACAGGGAACAATGAGCAGTTCTTC	TRBJ2-1	.	TRBD1	15	TRBV5-1
CASSFDRGASNTEAFF	TGTGCCAGCAGCTTTGACAGGGGCGCATCGAACACTGAAGCTTTCTTT	TRBJ1-1	.	TRBD1	16	TRBV5-4
CASSLPRDRNTGELFF	TGTGCCAGCAGCTTACCCCGGGACAGGAACACCGGGGAGCTGTTTTTT	TRBJ2-2	.	TRBD1	16	TRBV7-2
CASSSLPAGNQPQHF	TGTGCCAGCAGCTCCCTTCCTGCGGGCAATCAGCCCCAGCATTTT	TRBJ1-5	.	.	15	TRBV2
CASSLGGGGPAFSTDTQYF	TGTGCCAGCAGCTTGGGCGGGGGCGGACCGGCCTTTAGCACAGATACGCAGTATTTT	TRBJ2-3	few	.	19	TRBV7-9
CASSLSPRAVRYEQYF	TGTGCCAGCAGTTTGTCTCCGAGGGCGGTGAGGTACGAGCAGTACTTC	TRBJ2-7	once	.	16	TRBV27
CASRPTGQYTDTQYF	TGTGCCAGCAGGCCCACGGGACAGTACACAGATACGCAGTATTTT	TRBJ2-3	.	TRBD1	15	TRBV28
CASSYNPDSYNEQFF	TGTGCCAGCAGCTATAATCCTGACAGCTACAATGAGCAGTTCTTC	TRBJ2-1	.	.	15	TRBV9
CASGRHEQYF	TGTGCCAGCGGTCGTCACGAGCAGTACTTC	TRBJ2-7	.	.	10	TRBV5-6
CATRQRGGGAYNEQFF	TGTGCCACGAGGCAAAGGGGCGGGGGGGCCTACAATGAGCAGTTCTTC	TRBJ2-1	.	TRBD2	16	TRBV7-3
CASSVLGEAGNTIYF	TGTGCCAGCAGCGTACTTGGGGAGGCTGGAAACACCATATATTTT	TRBJ1-3	.	.	15	TRBV9
CASSTSGTANYGYTF	TGCGCCAGCAGCACCTCCGGGACAGCTAACTATGGCTACACCTTC	TRBJ1-2	.	TRBD1	15	TRBV5-1
CASSYSSGGVGTQYF	TGTGCCAGCAGCTATTCTAGCGGGGGGGTAGGGACCCAGTACTTC	TRBJ2-5	once	TRBD2	15	TRBV7-2
CASSRQPNTEAFF	TGTGCCAGCAGCCGACAGCCGAACACTGAAGCTTTCTTT	TRBJ1-1	.	.	13	TRBV14
CASSGGRDRSLITEAFF	TGTGCCAGCAGCGGTGGGCGGGACAGGTCTTTGATCACTGAAGCTTTCTTT	TRBJ1-1	.	TRBD1	17	TRBV9
CASSERDGRNEKLFF	TGTGCCAGCAGCGAGCGGGACGGCCGAAATGAAAAACTGTTTTTT	TRBJ1-4	few	.	15	TRBV9
CASSSDRGLYEQYF	TGTGCCAGCAGTTCGGACAGGGGGTTATACGAGCAGTACTTC	TRBJ2-7	.	TRBD1	14	TRBV28
CASSPTSGGNYEQYF	TGTGCCAGCAGCCCCACTAGCGGGGGCAACTACGAGCAGTACTTC	TRBJ2-7	.	TRBD2	15	TRBV4-2
CASSVQGADSPLHF	TGTGCCAGTAGCGTCCAGGGGGCTGATTCACCCCTCCACTTT	TRBJ1-6	.	TRBD1	14	TRBV19
CASSSTSGSSYEQYF	TGTGCCAGCAGCTCGACTAGCGGGAGCTCCTACGAGCAGTACTTC	TRBJ2-7	.	TRBD2	15	TRBV11-1
CAWTMAGQGETQYF	TGTGCCTGGACGATGGCGGGACAGGGGGAGACCCAGTACTTC	TRBJ2-5	.	TRBD1	14	TRBV30
CASSIFQNSPLHF	TGTGCCAGTAGTATCTTCCAGAATTCACCCCTCCACTTT	TRBJ1-6	.	.	13	TRBV19
CASRGTGVRAFF	TGTGCCAGTAGGGGGACAGGGGTTCGAGCTTTCTTT	TRBJ1-1	.	TRBD1	12	TRBV19
CASSLESGQPQHF	TGTGCCAGCAGCTTGGAGTCAGGACAGCCCCAGCATTTT	TRBJ1-5	.	.	13	TRBV5-6
CASSSADRNTGELFF	TGTGCCAGCAGCTCAGCCGACAGAAACACCGGGGAGCTGTTTTTT	TRBJ2-2	.	.	15	TRBV7-8
CASTIGGDTGELFF	TGTGCCAGCACCATAGGGGGGGACACCGGGGAGCTGTTTTTT	TRBJ2-2	.	.	14	TRBV6-5
CASSVLSGFTDTQYF	TGTGCCAGCAGCGTTCTTAGCGGATTCACAGATACGCAGTATTTT	TRBJ2-3	.	.	15	TRBV9
CASSLIRTGTGFGELFF	TGTGCCAGCAGTCTCATCAGAACCGGGACAGGGTTCGGGGAGCTGTTTTTT	TRBJ2-2	.	TRBD1	17	TRBV27
CASSVDSYGYTF	TGCGCCAGCAGCGTAGACAGCTATGGCTACACCTTC	TRBJ1-2	.	.	12	TRBV5-1
CASTLSPGGLSGSEAFF	TGTGCCAGCACCTTATCCCCAGGGGGGCTTAGTGGGTCTGAAGCTTTCTTT	TRBJ1-1	.	TRBD1	17	TRBV5-4
CSVEKTGTGKTDTQYF	TGCAGCGTTGAAAAAACCGGGACAGGGAAGACAGATACGCAGTATTTT	TRBJ2-3	.	TRBD1	16	TRBV29-1
CASSIAGGLYLGYTF	TGTGCCAGTAGTATCGCAGGGGGCCTGTATTTGGGCTACACCTTC	TRBJ1-2	.	TRBD1	15	TRBV19
CASSLRGQANTEAFF	TGTGCCAGCAGCTTGCGGGGACAGGCGAACACTGAAGCTTTCTTT	TRBJ1-1	.	TRBD1	15	TRBV5-4
CASSLGTSVWYEQYF	TGTGCCAGCAGCCTCGGGACTAGCGTTTGGTACGAGCAGTACTTC	TRBJ2-7	.	TRBD2	15	TRBV7-8